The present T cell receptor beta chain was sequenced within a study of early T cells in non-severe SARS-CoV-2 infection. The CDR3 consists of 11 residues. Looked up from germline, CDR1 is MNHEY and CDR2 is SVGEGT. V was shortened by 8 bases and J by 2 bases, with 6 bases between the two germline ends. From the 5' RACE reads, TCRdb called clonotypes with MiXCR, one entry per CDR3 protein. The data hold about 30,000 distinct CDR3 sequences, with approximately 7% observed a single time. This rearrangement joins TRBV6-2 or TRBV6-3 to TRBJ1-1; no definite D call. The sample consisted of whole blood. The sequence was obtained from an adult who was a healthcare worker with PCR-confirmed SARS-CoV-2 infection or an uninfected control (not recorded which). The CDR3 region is CASGRNTEAFF. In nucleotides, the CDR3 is TGTGCCAGCGGCCGAAACACTGAAGCTTTCTTT.